A selection of T cell receptor beta chains follows, all from one sample in a study of blood T cells in healthy people across ages. TCRdb used MiXCR to reprocess the 5' RACE reads, holding one entry per CDR3 protein. Here the sample spans over 1,200,000 distinct CDR3 sequences, 59% being singletons. Specimen: blood. The origin of the receptors is a young man in good health. CDR3s include the opening cysteine and the closing phenylalanine or tryptophan. D genes are given only for firm matches. Part of the rows lack a size; the others show once, few, many or a class for expanded clones.

J: TRBJ2-7; V: TRBV7-2; D: NA; size: NA; CDR3: CASSFIGRQSSYEQYF; DNA: TGTGCCAGCAGCTTTATAGGCAGGCAATCGTCCTACGAGCAGTACTTC
J: TRBJ2-2; V: TRBV6-5; D: NA; size: NA; CDR3: CASRDGRGTGELFF; DNA: TGTGCCAGCAGAGATGGCAGGGGCACCGGGGAGCTGTTTTTT
J: TRBJ2-5; V: TRBV11-2; D: NA; size: few; CDR3: CASSPGTRKETQYF; DNA: TGTGCCAGCAGCCCTGGGACGCGGAAAGAGACCCAGTACTTC
J: TRBJ2-1; V: TRBV21-1; D: NA; size: NA; CDR3: CASSNHGPRSYNEQFF; DNA: TGTGCCAGCAGCAATCACGGTCCCCGCTCCTACAATGAGCAGTTCTTC
J: TRBJ1-2; V: TRBV5-1; D: TRBD1; size: once; CDR3: CASRFGTGENYGYTF; DNA: TGCGCCAGCAGGTTCGGGACAGGGGAGAACTATGGCTACACCTTC
J: TRBJ2-7; V: TRBV7-9; D: NA; size: few; CDR3: CASSFFGDQIIYEQYF; DNA: TGTGCCAGCAGCTTTTTTGGAGATCAGATTATCTACGAGCAGTACTTC
J: TRBJ2-1; V: TRBV2; D: NA; size: NA; CDR3: CASTNEGGGLGEQFF; DNA: TGTGCCAGCACCAACGAGGGGGGAGGGCTTGGTGAGCAGTTCTTC
J: TRBJ1-6; V: TRBV28; D: NA; size: NA; CDR3: CASTIHGQSVAGALHF; DNA: TGTGCCAGCACGATCCACGGACAGTCGGTTGCGGGAGCCCTCCACTTT
J: TRBJ2-7; V: TRBV7-2; D: TRBD1; size: NA; CDR3: CASTFDRGPYEQYF; DNA: TGTGCCAGCACCTTCGACAGGGGGCCGTACGAGCAGTACTTC
J: TRBJ2-5; V: TRBV6-9; D: NA; size: NA; CDR3: CASSYVGDEQYF; DNA: TGTGCCAGCAGTTACGTTGGGGATGAGCAGTACTTC
J: TRBJ1-2; V: TRBV14; D: NA; size: NA; CDR3: CASSQQNQGRGGYTF; DNA: TGTGCCAGCAGCCAACAGAACCAGGGGCGAGGTGGCTACACCTTC